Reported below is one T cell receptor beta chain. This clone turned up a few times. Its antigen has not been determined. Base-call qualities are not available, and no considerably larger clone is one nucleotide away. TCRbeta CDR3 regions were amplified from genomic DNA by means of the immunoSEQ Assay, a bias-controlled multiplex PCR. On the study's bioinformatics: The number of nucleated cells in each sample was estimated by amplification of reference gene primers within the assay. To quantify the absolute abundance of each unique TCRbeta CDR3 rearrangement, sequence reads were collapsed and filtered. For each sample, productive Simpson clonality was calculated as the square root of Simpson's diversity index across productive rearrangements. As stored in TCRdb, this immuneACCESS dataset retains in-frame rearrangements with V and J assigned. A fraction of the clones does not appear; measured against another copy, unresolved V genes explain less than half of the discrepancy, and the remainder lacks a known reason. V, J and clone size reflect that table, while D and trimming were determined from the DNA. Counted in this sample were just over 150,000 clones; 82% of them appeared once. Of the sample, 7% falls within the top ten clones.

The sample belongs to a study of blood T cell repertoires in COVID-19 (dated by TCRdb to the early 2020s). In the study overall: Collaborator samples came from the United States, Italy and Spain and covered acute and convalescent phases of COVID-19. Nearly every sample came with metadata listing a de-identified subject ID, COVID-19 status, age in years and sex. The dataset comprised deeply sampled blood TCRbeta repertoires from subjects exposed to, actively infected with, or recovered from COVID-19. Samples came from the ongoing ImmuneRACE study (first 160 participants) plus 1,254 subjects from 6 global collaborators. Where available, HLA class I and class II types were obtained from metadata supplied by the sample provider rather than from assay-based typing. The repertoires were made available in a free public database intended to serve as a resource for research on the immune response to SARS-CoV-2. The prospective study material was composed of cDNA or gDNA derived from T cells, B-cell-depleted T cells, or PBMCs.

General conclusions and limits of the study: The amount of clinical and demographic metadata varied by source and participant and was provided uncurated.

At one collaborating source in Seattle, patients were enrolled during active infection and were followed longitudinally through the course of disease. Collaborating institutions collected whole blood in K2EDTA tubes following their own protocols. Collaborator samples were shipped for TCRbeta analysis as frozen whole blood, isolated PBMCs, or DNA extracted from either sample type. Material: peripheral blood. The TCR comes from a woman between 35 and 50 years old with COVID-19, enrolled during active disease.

Read as DNA, the sequence is TGTGCCAGCAGCACTCGGACAGGGCAGGACACTGAAGCTTTCTTT. This yields the protein CASSTRTGQDTEAFF. The chain employs TRBV7-9 and TRBJ1-1; 8 bases in the junction line up with TRBD1. CDR1 and CDR2 (SEHNR, FQNEAQ) derive from the germline V gene (reference sequence). Ends trimmed: V by 5 bases, J by 3 bases; bases unmatched to a gene: 8. The CDR3, from cysteine to phenylalanine, totals 15 residues. The sequence is cut down to CDR3 DNA, 45 bases in frame from base 1.